Below, 3 T cell receptor beta chains from the same sample are listed, as sequenced in a study of human T cells and chemical hapten exposure. One entry per CDR3 protein results from TCRdb running MiXCR on the RACE reads. The data contain about 71,000 distinct CDR3 sequences, around 10% of them singletons. The time point denotes: patch test 1, 2 weeks after DPC sensitization. Treatment in this sample: therapeutic diphenylcyclopropenone sensitization with weekly scalp DPC. This sample comprised whole blood, obtained in connection with sensitization to the hapten diphenylcyclopropenone (DPC). The receptors derive from a woman in her forties with alopecia areata. Some clones in this sample may be carry-over from other donors' samples.

The chain links TRBV27 to TRBJ1-1, with 9 positions matching TRBD1. Losses at the gene ends were 2 bases for V and 3 bases for J; bases not matched to a gene: 4. The CDR3 has 15 residues. Germline V gene data show CDR1 as MNHEY and CDR2 as SMNVEV (reference sequence). The CDR3 sequence is CASSLLTGGDTEAFF. The CDR3 region has the DNA TGTGCCAGCAGTTTACTGACAGGGGGGGACACTGAAGCTTTCTTT.

This clonotype was recorded at least ten times. The chain uses TRBV19 and TRBJ1-5; TRBD1 matches 8 bases. CDR3 length: 14 residues. Germline V gene sequence: CDR1 LNHDA, CDR2 SQIVND (reference sequence). V lost 3 bases, J lost 9 bases, and 7 bases stayed unmatched. The CDR3, as DNA: TGTGCCAGTAGTATCAACAGGGGGGACGGGCCCCAGCATTTT. Its translation: CASSINRGDGPQHF. The variable domain in full, with the rest retrieved from reference TRBV19 and TRBJ1-5, is DGGITQSPKYLFRKEGQNVTLSCEQNLNHDAMYWYRQDPGQGLRLIYYSQIVNDFQKGDIAEGYSVSREKKESFPLTVTSAQKNPTAFYLCASSINRGDGPQHFGDGTRLSIL.

This clonotype was detected many times. J is TRBJ2-3 and V is TRBV4-3; 12 bases are a match to TRBD2. J was trimmed by 1 base and V by 4 bases; bases with no gene match: 3. The V gene's germline CDR1 is LGHNA and CDR2 YSLEER. CDR3 length: 16 residues. The chain's CDR3 is CASSPGLAGRTDTQYF. The CDR3 DNA reads as TGCGCCAGCAGCCCCGGACTAGCGGGGCGCACAGATACGCAGTATTTT.